What follows is one T cell receptor beta chain and its context. Which antigen it targets is not known. Base qualities are missing; no much larger clone stands one base away. Using the deep immunoSEQ assay, TCR CDR3 regions were amplified from genomic DNA by multiplex PCR. For each cell subset, the extracted genomic DNA was distributed evenly across all wells of several immunoSEQ 96-well plates, and each plate served as one replicate. For sorted subsets, about 200 ng genomic DNA, equal to 30,000 or so T cell genomes, was loaded into each replicate PCR. Purified libraries were quantified with a Qubit 3.0 fluorometer, sized on a Bioanalyzer 2100, and re-quantified with the KAPA Library Quantification kit. A separate single-read 150-cycle Illumina NextSeq 550 flow cell was used to sequence each immunoSEQ 96-well plate. Regarding the original processing steps: Because the immunoSEQ output held only junctional sequences and lacked quality scores, the filtering could not match the filtering applied to full-length reads. To assign V/J genes and CDR3, sequences were annotated using PyIR, a Python wrapper for IgBLAST v1.9, with IMGT germline references. Reads were filtered out if the reads had weak V/J assignments (E-value above 1e-6), no CDR3, stop codons, out-of-frame junctions, or ambiguous translated residues. V3J clonotypes were defined by identical inferred V gene, J gene, and CDR3 amino acid sequence. Percentage overlap between repertoires was calculated by dividing the number of shared unique clonotypes by the size of the smaller repertoire. Three approaches were used to assess repertoire richness: RTK rarefaction, the Chao1 estimator, and Recon v2.1 estimates of unobserved clonotypes. Generation probabilities were computed with OLGA for all TCRbeta clonotypes obtained by the gDNA method from four donors. Imported from immuneACCESS, the table was reduced by TCRdb to in-frame sequences with V and J called. These copies leave out some clones; in studies compared against another copy, an unresolved V gene accounts for under half, and the cause of the remainder is not known. V, J and clone size are taken as reported in that table, and D and trimming were inferred from the DNA itself. In all, the sample holds some 2.1 million clones, and roughly 95% of those were seen once. Under 2% of the sample goes to the ten largest clones.

CD8 naive samples consisted of CD45RO-negative cells that were positively selected for CCR7, yielding a CD45RA+CCR7+ population without TemRA cells. Donors were healthy HIV-negative adults with no recently reported acute infections or vaccinations. All donors were Caucasian adults living in Nashville, Tennessee, USA. After blood collection by leukapheresis, PBMCs were isolated using Ficoll-Histopaque density gradient centrifugation and then cryopreserved in the vapor phase of liquid nitrogen. Analytical flow cytometry was used to check the purity and quantity of each magnetically sorted T cell population. Genomic DNA was isolated from each sorted fraction and quantified by UV absorbance on a Nanodrop 2000c. This sample is part of a study of shared clonotypes between healthy human individuals (dated by TCRdb to the early 2020s). With respect to the entire study: The cohort included three men and two women between 18 and 49 years of age. Per donor, three plates each were used for CD4 naive and CD4 memory, two for CD8 naive, and one for CD8 memory. To estimate repertoire size and how much clonotype sharing occurs between individuals, the study deeply sequenced the blood TCR repertoires of five or six healthy adults. Libraries were prepared and TCR repertoires were sequenced by different laboratories using diverse techniques, in order to increase sequencing depth and limit assay-specific biases. Each donor's leukapheresis produced roughly between roughly 0.9 and 8.9 billion PBMCs. The paper's findings and limits, for the study overall: Larger estimated clonotype richness was generally found for naive subsets than for memory subsets. Clonotypes shared by all four sorted-subset donors showed higher generation probabilities than non-shared clonotypes. Pairwise subsampling indicated that sequencing depth was expected to affect the degree of clonotype sharing among donors. Rarefaction of sorted-subset datasets indicated incomplete sequencing despite the large sequencing depth. Sampling was restricted to blood, and TCR repertoires in tissues likely differ from the TCR repertoires found in blood. The small number of donors limited the genetic and exposure-history diversity represented. When a handful of donors were compared, the shared fraction of clonotypes was about 5.4% for naive CD4, 3.5% for naive CD8, 2% to 2.5% for memory CD4, and around 0.37% for memory CD8.

The CDR3 runs 15 amino acids, cysteine and phenylalanine included. Only the CDR3 DNA stays, 45 bases, in frame from base 1. CDR1 and CDR2, per the germline V gene, are SGHTA and FQGTGA. Trimming at the junction amounts to 2 bases on V and 1 base on J, and the germline ends lie 12 bases apart. The sequenced sample consisted of naive CD8+ T cells from PBMCs. The cell subset or site label for this specimen denotes: CD45RA+CCR7+. The sequence derives from a man aged 18 to 29 in good health. Some clones in this sample may be carry-over from other donors' samples. The V gene is TRBV7-3 and the J gene is TRBJ2-7; no D gene is confidently identified. The CDR3 has the sequence CASSLEDAPSYEQYF. The DNA reads TGTGCCAGCAGCTTAGAGGACGCACCATCCTACGAGCAGTACTTC. Supplemented by the reference TRBV7-3 and TRBJ2-7 proteins around the CDR3, the complete variable domain is GAGVSQTPSNKVTEKGKYVELRCDPISGHTALYWYRQSLGQGPEFLIYFQGTGAADDSGLPNDRFFAVRPEGSVSTLKIQRTERGDSAVYLCASSLEDAPSYEQYFGPGTRLTVT.